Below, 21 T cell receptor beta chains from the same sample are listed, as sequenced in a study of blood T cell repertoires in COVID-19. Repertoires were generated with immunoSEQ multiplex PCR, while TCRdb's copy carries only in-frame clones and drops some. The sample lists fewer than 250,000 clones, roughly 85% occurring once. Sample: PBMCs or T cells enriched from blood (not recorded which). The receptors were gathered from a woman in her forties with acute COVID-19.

The CDR3 bases are TGCGCCAGCAGCCAACACGGGACTAGCGGGGTCGATGAGCAGTTCTTC. Its translation: CASSQHGTSGVDEQFF. The genes are TRBV4-1 and TRBJ2-1; 13 nucleotides match TRBD2. There are 16 residues in the CDR3. CDR1 MGHRA and CDR2 YSYEKL come from the germline V gene. V shed 2 bases and J 8 bases; nucleotides not matched to a gene: 6.

CDR3 loop: CASSLGWEPEGNIQYF. The CDR3 nucleotides are TGTGCCAGCAGCTTAGGCTGGGAGCCGGAGGGAAACATTCAGTACTTC. The chain combines TRBV11-2 with TRBJ2-4; tentatively, D is TRBD2 (6 bases). This CDR3 is built from 16 residues. The V end lost 1 base, the J end lost 6 bases, and 16 bases lay between the germline ends. Looked up from germline, CDR1 is SGHAT and CDR2 is FQNNGV.

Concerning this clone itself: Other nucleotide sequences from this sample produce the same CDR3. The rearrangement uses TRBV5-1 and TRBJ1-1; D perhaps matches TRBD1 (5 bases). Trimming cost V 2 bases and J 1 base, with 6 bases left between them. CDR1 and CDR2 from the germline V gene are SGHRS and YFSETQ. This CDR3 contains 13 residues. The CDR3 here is CASSFTGNTEAFF. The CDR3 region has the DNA TGCGCCAGCAGCTTTACAGGGAACACTGAAGCTTTCTTT.

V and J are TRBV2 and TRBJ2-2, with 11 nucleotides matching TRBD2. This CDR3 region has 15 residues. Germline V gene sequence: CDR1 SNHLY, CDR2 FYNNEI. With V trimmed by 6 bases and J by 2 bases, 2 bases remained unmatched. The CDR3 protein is CASRGTSGNTGELFF. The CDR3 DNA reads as TGTGCCAGCAGGGGGACTAGCGGTAACACCGGGGAGCTGTTTTTT.

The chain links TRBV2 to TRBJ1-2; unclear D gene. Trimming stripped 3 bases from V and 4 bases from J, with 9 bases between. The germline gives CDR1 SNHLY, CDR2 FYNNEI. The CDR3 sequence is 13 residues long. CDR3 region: CASSDQVAYGYTF. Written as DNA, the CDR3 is TGTGCCAGCAGTGATCAGGTGGCCTATGGCTACACCTTC.

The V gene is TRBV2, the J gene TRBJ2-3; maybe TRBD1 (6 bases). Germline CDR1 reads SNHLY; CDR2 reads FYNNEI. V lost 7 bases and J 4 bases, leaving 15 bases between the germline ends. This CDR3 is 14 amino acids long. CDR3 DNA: TGTGCCAGCACGCGGACAGCAGGGGCAGATACGCAGTATTTT. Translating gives CASTRTAGADTQYF.

The CDR3 here is CASSYEREYEQYF. For the CDR3, the DNA is TGTGCCAGCAGCTATGAGCGGGAGTACGAGCAGTACTTC. The chain joins TRBV7-2 to TRBJ2-7; 8 nucleotides line up with TRBD2. V was pared by 4 bases and J by 4 bases, with 3 bases of the junction left unmatched. The CDR3 extends over 13 amino acids. Germline CDR1 and CDR2: SGHTA and FQGNSA. Complete variable domain (other parts from reference TRBV7-2 and TRBJ2-7): GAGVSQSPSNKVTEKGKDVELRCDPISGHTALYWYRQSLGQGLEFLIYFQGNSAPDKSGLPSDRFSAERTGGSVSTLTIQRTQQEDSAVYLCASSYEREYEQYFGPGTRLTVT.

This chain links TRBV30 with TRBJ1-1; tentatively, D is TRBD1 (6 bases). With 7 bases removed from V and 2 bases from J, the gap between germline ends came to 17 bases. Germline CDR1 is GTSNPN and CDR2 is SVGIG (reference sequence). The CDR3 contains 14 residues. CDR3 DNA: TGTGCCTTCTTAAGGGGGGGGGTAAACACTGAAGCTTTCTTT. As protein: CAFLRGGVNTEAFF.

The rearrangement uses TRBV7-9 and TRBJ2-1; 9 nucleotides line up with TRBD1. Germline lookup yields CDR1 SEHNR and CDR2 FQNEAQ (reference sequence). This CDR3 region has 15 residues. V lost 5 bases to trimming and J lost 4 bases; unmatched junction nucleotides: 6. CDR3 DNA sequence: TGTGCCAGCAGCCCCTCCGGGACAGGGTACAATGAGCAGTTCTTC. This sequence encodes CASSPSGTGYNEQFF.

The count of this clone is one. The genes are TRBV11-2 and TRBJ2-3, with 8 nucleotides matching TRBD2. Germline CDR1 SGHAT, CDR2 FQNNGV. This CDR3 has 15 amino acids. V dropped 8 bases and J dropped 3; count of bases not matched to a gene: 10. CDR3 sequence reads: CASAAGGHATDTQYF. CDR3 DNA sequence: TGTGCCAGCGCGGCGGGAGGTCACGCAACAGATACGCAGTATTTT.

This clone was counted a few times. Here the CDR3 reads CASSLARGLAGTGEQYF. CDR3 bases: TGTGCCAGCAGCTTAGCGAGAGGGCTAGCGGGAACCGGGGAGCAGTACTTC. V and J are TRBV7-9 and TRBJ2-7, with TRBD2 identical over 9 bases. The ends lost 0 bases at V and 7 bases at J; junction bases unmatched: 13. This CDR3 region has 17 residues. Germline loops: CDR1 SEHNR, CDR2 FQNEAQ (reference sequence).

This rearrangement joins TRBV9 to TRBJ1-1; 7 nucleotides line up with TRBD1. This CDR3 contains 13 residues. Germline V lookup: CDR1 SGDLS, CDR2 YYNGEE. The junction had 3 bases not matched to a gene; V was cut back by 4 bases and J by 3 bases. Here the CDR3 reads CASSRDSYTEAFF. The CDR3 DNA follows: TGTGCCAGCAGCCGGGACAGCTACACTGAAGCTTTCTTT. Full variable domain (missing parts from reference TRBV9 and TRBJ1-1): DSGVTQTPKHLITATGQRVTLRCSPRSGDLSVYWYQQSLDQGLQFLIQYYNGEERAKGNILERFSAQQFPDLHSELNLSSLELGDSALYFCASSRDSYTEAFFGQGTRLTVV.

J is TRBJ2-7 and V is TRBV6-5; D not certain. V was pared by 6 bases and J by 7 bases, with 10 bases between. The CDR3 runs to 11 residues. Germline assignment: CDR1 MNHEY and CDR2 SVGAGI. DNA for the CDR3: TGTGCCAGCAGGTTCTCCGGGGAGCAGTACTTC. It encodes CASRFSGEQYF.

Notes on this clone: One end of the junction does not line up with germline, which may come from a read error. CDR3 DNA sequence: TGCAGCTCTTTGGGACAATCCTCCCACAATGAGCAGTTCTTC. It encodes CSSLGQSSHNEQFF. The V and J genes are TRBV29-1 and TRBJ2-1, with D possibly being TRBD1 (6 bases). The length of the CDR3 is 14 residues. Germline lookup yields CDR1 SQVTM and CDR2 ANQGSEA.

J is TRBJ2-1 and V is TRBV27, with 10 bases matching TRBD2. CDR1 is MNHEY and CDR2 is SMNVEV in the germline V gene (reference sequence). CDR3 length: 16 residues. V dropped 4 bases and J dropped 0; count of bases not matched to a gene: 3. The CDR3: CASSSGTSASYNEQFF. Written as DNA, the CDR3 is TGTGCCAGCAGTTCCGGGACTAGCGCCTCCTACAATGAGCAGTTCTTC.

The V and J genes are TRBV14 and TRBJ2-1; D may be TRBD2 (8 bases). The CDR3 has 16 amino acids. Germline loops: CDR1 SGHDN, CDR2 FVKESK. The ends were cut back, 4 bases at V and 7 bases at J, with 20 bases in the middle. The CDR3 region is CASSPLGRGTRNEQFF. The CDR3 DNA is TGTGCCAGCAGCCCGTTGGGCAGGGGGACTAGGAATGAGCAGTTCTTC.

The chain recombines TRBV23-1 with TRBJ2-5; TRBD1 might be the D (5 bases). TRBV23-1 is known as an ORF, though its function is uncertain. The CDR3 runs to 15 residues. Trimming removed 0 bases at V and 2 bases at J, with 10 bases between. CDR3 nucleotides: TGCGCCAGCAGTCAATCGTCGGACACTCAAGAGACCCAGTACTTC. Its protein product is CASSQSSDTQETQYF.

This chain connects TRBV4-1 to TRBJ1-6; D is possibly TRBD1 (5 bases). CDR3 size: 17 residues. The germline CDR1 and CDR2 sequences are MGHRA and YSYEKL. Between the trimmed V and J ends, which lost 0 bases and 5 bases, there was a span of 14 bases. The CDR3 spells CASSQDSDKPNNSPLHF. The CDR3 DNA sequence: TGCGCCAGCAGCCAAGACTCGGACAAACCCAATAATTCACCCCTCCACTTT.

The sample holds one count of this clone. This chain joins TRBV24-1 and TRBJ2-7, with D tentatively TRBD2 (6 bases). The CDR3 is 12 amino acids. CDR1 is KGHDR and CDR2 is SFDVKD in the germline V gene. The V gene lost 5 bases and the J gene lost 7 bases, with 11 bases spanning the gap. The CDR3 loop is CATSGGGGEQYF. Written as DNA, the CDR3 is TGTGCCACCAGTGGAGGTGGAGGGGAGCAGTACTTC.

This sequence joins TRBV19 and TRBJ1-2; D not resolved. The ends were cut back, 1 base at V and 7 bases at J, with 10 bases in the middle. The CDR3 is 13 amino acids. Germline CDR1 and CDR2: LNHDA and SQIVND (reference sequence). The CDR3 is CASSIGDTGGYTF. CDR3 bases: TGTGCCAGTAGTATAGGTGACACCGGTGGCTACACCTTC.

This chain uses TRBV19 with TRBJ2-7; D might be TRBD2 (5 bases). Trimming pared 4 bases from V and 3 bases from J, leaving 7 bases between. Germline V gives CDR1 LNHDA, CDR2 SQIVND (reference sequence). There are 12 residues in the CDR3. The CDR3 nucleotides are TGTGCCAGTAGTACCGACTACTACGAGCAGTACTTC. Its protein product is CASSTDYYEQYF.